The rows below give T cell receptor beta chains drawn from one sample of a study of a mutant IDH1 vaccine in newly diagnosed glioma. Here immunoSEQ multiplex PCR was the method, and the copy in TCRdb shows in-frame clones only, minus some. The sample shows 25,000 to 35,000 clones, around 87% of them seen only once. No cognate antigen is known for these TCRs. The sequencing here drew on PBMCs, taken from a glioma patient whose treatment included an IDH1 peptide vaccine. All receptors come from a man between 18 and 29 years old with glioma. CDR3s leave out the opening cysteine and the closing phenylalanine or tryptophan.

TRBJ1-5	TRBV1	TSSQVQGRQPQH
TRBJ2-2	TRBV7-2	ASRHRGDTGELF
TRBJ1-1	TRBV5-6	ASSLYGQSRNTEAF
TRBJ2-5	TRBV15	ATSRVAGLAGGGETQY
TRBJ2-1	TRBV29-1	SVDRTSGGDNEQF
TRBJ2-2	TRBV4-3	ASSQDPGQSTGELF
TRBJ2-3	TRBV29-1	SDVRSTDTQY
TRBJ2-3	TRBV4-1	ASKQTGLATDTQY
TRBJ1-6	TRBV7-9	ASSLEGSSPLH
TRBJ2-7	TRBV29-1	SGVKGLAYEQY
TRBJ1-1	TRBV7-8	ASSLLSRGTGINTEAF
TRBJ1-2	TRBV7-6	ASSPRTGSHGYT
TRBJ1-1	TRBV30	AWSGAFFEAF
TRBJ1-2	TRBV6-5	ASSYRGQGRSH
TRBJ2-1	TRBV19	ASSVGQYDYNEQF
TRBJ1-6	TRBV28	ASRAEGSYNSPLH
TRBJ2-7	TRBV2	ASTVTGYDEQY
TRBJ2-1	TRBV6-5	ASSYASSYNEQF
TRBJ1-3	TRBV6-1	ASIREYSGNTIY
TRBJ2-7	TRBV25-1	ASSVPGVYEQY
TRBJ2-5	TRBV5-4	ASSQTGTGIQETQY
TRBJ1-1	TRBV19	ASSPPGQMNTEAF
TRBJ2-7	TRBV7-9	ASSSSGRAYEQY
TRBJ2-2	TRBV5-1	ASSLALLGAGTGELF
TRBJ2-3	TRBV19	ASSPRLAGVGDTQY
TRBJ2-7	TRBV27	ASSSAGSYEQY
TRBJ2-5	TRBV20-1	SARIRETQY
TRBJ1-2	TRBV5-1	ASSFEGQPGGYT
TRBJ2-7	TRBV27	ASSSGLAGVYEQY
TRBJ2-7	TRBV2	ASWVVPYEQY
TRBJ1-5	TRBV4-2	ASSQGGQGVNQPQH
TRBJ2-4	TRBV30	AWSVRPAGDIQY
TRBJ1-1	TRBV29-1	SVPPGTGGVGAEAF
TRBJ2-7	TRBV6-5	ASSYSWEPTYEQY
TRBJ2-5	TRBV4-2	ASSPSWSDPETQY
TRBJ1-6	TRBV30	AWRNPPFLSSYNSPLH
TRBJ1-3	TRBV5-1	ASSWGQQPSGNTIY
TRBJ1-6	TRBV6-6	ASSREARNSPLH
TRBJ1-1	TRBV28	ASSPGRGTEAF
TRBJ2-7	TRBV4-3	ASSQGTSEQY
TRBJ1-1	TRBV30	AWSYWGNTEAF
TRBJ1-1	TRBV13	ASSSGQTNTEAF
TRBJ2-7	TRBV9	ASSVGVGGSGYEQY
TRBJ2-3	TRBV6-6	ASSSQAARTDTQY
TRBJ2-6	TRBV9	ASSAPRRGGPGANVLT
TRBJ2-7	TRBV25-1	ASSEGLGGPGEQY
TRBJ2-5	TRBV7-9	ASSQKGTVQETQY
TRBJ1-2	TRBV13	ASSAAERAGGYT
TRBJ2-1	TRBV6-1	ASSGRRYREF
TRBJ2-5	TRBV6-4	ASSDSRKGPETQY
TRBJ1-3	TRBV4-2	ASSQNRDSGNTIY
TRBJ1-5	TRBV6-6	ASTRGGDNQPQH
TRBJ2-3	TRBV7-2	ASSLDRGTDTQY
TRBJ1-1	TRBV18	ASSPDRGLAPDTEAF
TRBJ2-3	TRBV7-6	ASSFQADTQY
TRBJ1-1	TRBV5-5	ASSRRDIGMNTEAF
TRBJ2-1	TRBV5-4	ASSLTGEGEQF
TRBJ1-1	TRBV5-1	ASSMSRLEGDFKRANTEAF
TRBJ1-2	TRBV9	ASSVGGGRDYGYT